This T cell receptor beta chain was recovered during a study of cytomegalovirus exposure and HLA in healthy donors (dated by TCRdb to about 2017). For context, the study as a whole: In an earlier analysis of some 610 of the donors, around 300 Gb of sequence data and 120 million or so unique TCR beta sequences from roughly 190 million T cells were reported. Around 330 gigabases of sequencing data and roughly 81 million unique TCR sequences made up an early release that covered nearly 650 HLA-typed donors. Among the roughly 400 genotyped donors, approximately 77% belonged to the genetic ancestry cluster associated with self-reported Caucasian donors. The aim of the study was to test whether cataloging public T cell receptors could identify signatures of past pathogen exposure. The study used immunosequencing to profile the T cell repertoires of 600 to 850 subjects and linked those repertoires to cytomegalovirus serostatus. In addition to the first cohort of hundreds of subjects, a separate validation cohort of some 120 different subjects was used. To predict cytomegalovirus infection status, the study brought together high-throughput TCR immunosequencing, statistical association of individual TCRs with disease status, and machine learning. To study patterns of TCR occurrence, a later analysis re-analyzed previously published TCR beta repertoires from more than 550 donors and added high-resolution HLA genotyping. Rather than using new phenotypic data, the later analysis identified candidate immune exposures from TCR beta sequences and from how often those sequences occurred across donors. An earlier analysis of a few hundred of the donors applied high-throughput TCR beta sequencing to assess whether each TCR beta V gene segment acted as functional or pseudogenic. Donor age, sex, ethnicity and CMV serostatus were collected together with the repertoire data. A later genetic analysis used genome-wide SNP genotypes for about 60% of the 666 donors, treating that subset as a discovery cohort. Every repertoire in the discovery cohort had been generated on one and the same sequencing platform. Both class I and class II loci were covered by HLA typing, at four-digit resolution. The number of donors typed differed by locus, with roughly 629-640 for A, B, C, DRB1 and DQB1, more than 500 for DQA1, over 600 for DPA1, and over 400 for DPB1. A handful of DR-DQ haplotypes were handled as single units for association and clustering because linkage in the cohort was strong. On average, roughly 250,000 unique TCR beta nucleotide sequences were sequenced per donor among several hundred genotyped donors of the cohort, with approximately 18% of those sequences being non-productive.

As for this clone: Its antigen has not been determined. Base qualities are missing; no much larger clone stands one base away.

The germline V gene (reference sequence) specifies MNHEY as CDR1 and SMNVEV as CDR2. V drops 6 bases and J drops 1 base, leaving 13 bases in between. The CDR3 runs 14 amino acids, cysteine and phenylalanine included. Only the CDR3 part of the read is kept: 42 bases, read in frame from the first base. Summary of the overall study and its limitations: In the study, 164 TCR beta chains were listed as associated with cytomegalovirus. Because counts were too low, around 17 rarely observed V segments, including chromosome 9 orphons, were left out of the earlier analysis of about 620 of the donors. When HLA alleles, especially DR and DQ, strongly co-occurred, attributing TCR associations to individual alleles was difficult. In a later analysis, TCR association rates were found to vary across HLA loci, with the most associated TCRs seen for DRB1 alleles and the fewest for HLA-C alleles. The authors suggested that the approach could potentially be generalized to other disease states and immunological phenotypes. According to a later analysis, most CMV-associated TCR beta chains appeared to be HLA-restricted, and the HLA associations seemed to be driven largely by CMV exposure. Most TCR sequences were observed very rarely across donors, whereas some public TCRs were present in many individuals. The classifier was reported to diagnose cytomegalovirus status with high specificity and sensitivity in both the original cohort and the validation cohort. Broadly in line with IMGT annotations, most TCR beta V segments showed up in productive rearrangements about 87% or about 30% of the time in an earlier analysis of some 590 of the donors. Presence/absence analyses assumed roughly uniform sequencing depth across donors, an assumption that may not hold. Only TCR beta chains were sequenced in this cohort, and the absence of alpha or paired-chain data limited detectable features. A group of highly shared sequence variants was considered likely to be a technical artifact of the sequencing pipeline. In a later analysis, several top co-occurrence clusters were reported to appear linked to parvovirus B19, influenza, CMV and Epstein-Barr virus. Some IMGT-functional V segments, including TRBV6-2 and TRBV6-3, could not be distinguished by the 87-base-pair reads and were therefore excluded. Specific HLA alleles were associated with 15,000 to 20,000 TCR beta sequences at a false discovery rate of 0.05 in a later analysis. V-gene and J-gene trimming of TCR beta chains was associated with a missense DCLRE1C variant in a later genetic analysis, and the association was replicated in an independent cohort. Linkage disequilibrium might explain the correlated functional status among segregating V segments, but an unknown experimental factor could not be excluded. Because HLA typing was missing for some donors at each locus, association tests included only the typed subset. Compared with equally common non-associated chains, HLA-associated TCR beta chains in a later analysis were more clonally expanded and had lower generation probabilities. A further reported finding was that TCR beta sequences accurately predicted the HLA-A and HLA-B alleles for most subjects in the first cohort. In vitro tests confirmed that a few of the cytomegalovirus-associated TCR beta chains recognize cytomegalovirus antigens. The only immune exposure information available for the cohort was CMV serostatus. Compared with the roughly 720-donor mean, donors in an Asian-associated ancestry cluster had fewer N-insertions in productive TCRs, according to a later genetic analysis.

In total, 600 or so healthy bone marrow donors made up the cohort. All cohort members were sampled while nominally healthy, although unrecorded immune exposures were likely present. The donor tested CMV seropositive and was one of the 289 seropositive cohort members. A peripheral blood sample was collected from each donor, and TCR beta sequencing was performed on peripheral blood mononuclear cells. Genomic DNA was extracted from the blood cell samples with the Qiagen DNeasy Blood Extraction Kit. The library was prepared using the immunoSEQ multiplex PCR assay. For the multiplex PCR, a mixture combining 60 forward primers for TCR Vbeta segments and 13 reverse primers for TCR Jbeta segments was used. The CDR3 region of rearranged TCR beta genes was amplified from genomic DNA by a multiplex PCR assay. Amplified TCR beta libraries were sequenced as 87-base-pair reads on the Illumina HiSeq System. In the paper's pipeline: A later analysis counted 65 million to 90 million unique TCR beta chains across the 600 to 850 repertoires, and approximately 11 million of these chains were shared by at least two donors. Raw reads were error-corrected and collapsed into unique sequences by a nearest-neighbor algorithm in which closely related sequences were merged to remove PCR and sequencing errors. To assign V, D and J gene segments, CDR3 sequences were aligned to IMGT reference sequences. For a sequence to be retained, at least a six-nucleotide match to both a V gene segment and a J gene segment was required. Rearrangements were called productive when the CDR3 lacked stop codons and stayed in frame with V and J; all others were non-productive. CDR3 was defined according to IMGT convention as the region running from the second conserved V-encoded cysteine to the conserved J-encoded phenylalanine. The earlier analysis of 450 to 750 of the donors excluded any sequence lacking an unambiguous match to a single V gene segment. In an earlier analysis of a few hundred of the donors, a V segment was called functional when productive rearrangements were above 56.7%, and segregating when the standard deviation between donors exceeded 5%. A statistical classification framework was built for diagnosing cytomegalovirus status from the catalog of TCR beta chain sequences. In a later analysis, V and J genes were assigned by comparing TCR nucleotide sequences against IMGT/GENE-DB human TR gene sequences. The TCRdist pipeline was used in a later analysis to assign CDR3 sequences and most-parsimonious VDJ recombination scenarios. A later analysis defined each TCR beta chain by its CDR3 amino acid sequence plus V-gene family, and excluded reads lacking a unique V-gene family. To address suspected cross-contamination and a sequencing artifact, a later analysis removed a few hundred highly shared, low-generation-probability nucleotide sequences. For each public chain, a later analysis derived a clonal expansion index from normalized ranks of inferred template counts within each repertoire. Generation probabilities in a later analysis came from a VDJ recombination model fitted to out-of-frame rearrangements, and those results were checked against IGoR. In a later analysis, hypergeometric tests were used to score TCR-TCR, TCR-HLA and TCR-CMV co-occurrence, with a repertoire-size bias correction applied to TCR pairs. To estimate false discovery rates, a later analysis permuted the HLA or CMV assignments 20 times. In a later analysis, co-occurring TCRs were grouped using DBSCAN, and TCRdist sequence similarity was added for clustering within HLA-allele-positive subsets. Co-occurrence clustering excluded repertoires with fewer than 30,000 or more than 120,000 public chains, plus five with anomalous nucleotide sharing. TCRdb took over this immuneACCESS table, retaining in-frame rearrangements with V and J assigned. Such tables are incomplete; in checked studies, under half of the missing clones stem from an unresolved V gene, and the remainder is unexplained. The D gene and trimming were derived from the DNA, and the V and J assignments and clone size from that table. The sample yields about 120,000 clones; 6.5% to 9.5% were counted once. The ten largest clones represent approximately 6.4% of the sample.

The V gene is TRBV27 and the J gene is TRBJ2-7; a confident D gene designation cannot be given. The specimen sequenced was PBMCs. The clonotype originates from a woman aged 35 to 49 in good health and CMV-seropositive. The DNA reads as follows: TGTGCCAGCAGGTCGTCACAGCAATCCTACGAGCAGTACTTC. Translated, it reads CASRSSQQSYEQYF.